The T cell receptor (beta chain) under discussion was sequenced for a study of PD-L1 blockade in urothelial cancer. As for the study in general: Patients began atezolizumab, 1,200 mg intravenously every 3 weeks, at some point between 2012 and 2014.

Trimming at V came to 4 bases and at J to 5 bases, leaving 7 bases not matched to a gene. Germline V CDR1 and CDR2: MGHRA, YSYEKL. The CDR3 spans 15 residues. TCRdb's copy holds only in-frame clones and misses some; the assay was immunoSEQ multiplex PCR. The sample contains around 51,000 clones, approximately 86% of which appear only once. The chain links TRBV4-1 to TRBJ1-2; 10 bases fit TRBD1. The receptor was derived from a man in his sixties with urothelial cancer. Here the sequenced sample was PBMCs, taken around atezolizumab (anti-PD-L1) treatment. CDR3 in DNA: TGCGCCAGCAGCCCTCGGACAGGGGGTCGGTATGGCTACACCTTC. It specifies CASSPRTGGRYGYTF.